Sequencing of this TCR beta chain was carried out in a study of cytomegalovirus exposure and HLA in healthy donors. Between the trimmed V and J ends, which lost 2 bases and 7 bases, there was a span of 11 bases. Germline V gene lookup returns CDR1 KGHSH and CDR2 LQKENI. The CDR3 spans 13 residues. Measured with immunoSEQ multiplex PCR; TCRdb has only the in-frame clones, and not every one. The profile shows about 84,000 clones, roughly 91% of them singletons. This TCR came from a man aged 30 to 45 in good health and CMV-seronegative. The chain joins TRBV18 to TRBJ1-1; a weak D match, TRBD1 (5 bases). The sample was PBMCs. Here the CDR3 DNA reads TGTGCCAGCTCACCAAAAGGGGAGGGTGAAGCTTTCTTT. Its protein is CASSPKGEGEAFF.